Sequencing of this T cell receptor (beta chain) was carried out in a study of blood T cell repertoires in COVID-19. In the study overall: Sample material is recorded as cDNA or gDNA derived from T cells, B-cell-depleted T cells, or PBMCs.

Authors' analysis steps: Reference gene primer amplification in the assay estimated nucleated cell counts. Repertoires were generated with immunoSEQ multiplex PCR, while TCRdb's copy carries only in-frame clones and drops some. The V and J calls and clone size are taken from that table; D and trimming were inferred from the DNA. The sample has more than 100,000 clones; under 90% are singletons. The ends lost 6 bases at V and 2 bases at J; junction bases unmatched: 2. From germline, CDR1 is MGHDK and CDR2 SYGVNS. The CDR3 covers 14 residues. The clonotype was recovered from a human donor in a cohort sampled during active or convalescent COVID-19. The sample was peripheral blood. The rearrangement joins TRBV25-1 to TRBJ2-2; TRBD1 aligns across 8 bases. The CDR3 DNA reads TGTGCCAGCAGGGGACAGGCTAACACCGGGGAGCTGTTTTTT. As protein: CASRGQANTGELFF.